This TCR beta chain was retrieved from a study of CD8+CD57+ T cells in acquired aplastic anemia. Genomic DNA provided the template from which TCR beta VDJ and CDR3 profiles were obtained. TCRdb used MiXCR to reprocess the reads, holding one entry per CDR3 protein. This table holds some 220,000 distinct CDR3 sequences, approximately 35% found once. This clonotype appeared a few times. The source material was sorted CD4+, CD8+, or CD8+CD57+ T cells (not recorded which) from PBMCs. The source is a human donor in good health, serving as a control.

The CDR3 here is CASSQGTYSATAYEQYF. As DNA, the CDR3 is TGTGCCAGCAGCCAAGGTACCTATAGCGCTACGGCCTACGAGCAGTACTTC. The chain recombines TRBV4-2 with TRBJ2-7; TRBD2 might be the D (5 bases). Germline CDR1 is LGHNA and CDR2 is YNFKEQ. The V end was cut by 1 base, the J end by 2 bases, with 18 bases between. The CDR3 extends over 17 amino acids.